This T cell receptor beta chain was retrieved from a study of T cell clonality in common variable immunodeficiency. Both groups were predominantly of Caucasian heritage. Germline V CDR1 and CDR2: LNHDA, SQIVND (reference sequence). Trimming took off 4 bases at V and 4 bases at J, with 22 bases between the two ends. The CDR3 length is 18 residues. This clone was detected many times. Its antigen is undetermined. The read falls 3 residues short of the CDR3 end, and the missing part is taken from the germline J gene. Assay used: immunoSEQ multiplex PCR; TCRdb lists only in-frame clones, some missing. The repertoire yields around 50,000 clones, none seen only once; the top ten contain roughly 1.8%. Broader study findings: In common variable immunodeficiency, TCR beta chains reportedly carried fewer deletions and N-nucleotide insertions. Compared with healthy controls, CVID subjects showed increased TCRbeta clonality, mostly in about a third.

Source material: peripheral blood mononuclear cells. The source of this sequence is a person between 18 and 69 years old in good health. The rearrangement uses TRBV19 and TRBJ2-2, with D maybe TRBD1 (6 bases). CDR3 DNA, as far as it was read: TGTGCCAGTAGTACCCCGACAGGATCCCATGGGGCCACCGGGGAG. It is translated as CASSTPTGSHGATGE. The complete CDR3 reads CASSTPTGSHGATGELFF.